The text below deals with one T cell receptor beta chain. Its antigen target is currently unknown. Within one base of it there is no much larger clone, and no base qualities were kept. The CDR3 regions of human TCRbeta chains were analyzed by immunosequencing. The study's own analysis went as follows. TCRs in the repertoires were compared against a reference library of SARS-CoV-2-specific TCRs that had been generated with the MIRA antigen-specificity platform. Breadth meant the fraction of unique TCRs that were SARS-CoV-2-associated, whereas depth meant the fraction of total T cells that were SARS-CoV-2-associated. Each spike-specific TCR was assigned to its reactive spike region and to a CD4 or CD8 class using the MIRA data. Log10-transformed breadth and depth values were compared by one-way ANOVA with Sidak's multiple comparisons tests. The clones in this table, taken by TCRdb from immuneACCESS, are in-frame only. Not every clone is retained; where verified, under half of the shortfall comes from an unresolved V gene, and the cause of the rest is unknown. V and J calls plus clone size are reproduced from that table; the DNA served to infer D and trimming. The sample records 90,000 or so clones, about 90% of which are singletons. The ten top clones hold approximately 15% of the sample.

From cysteine to phenylalanine, the CDR3 is 13 amino acids long. Just the 39-base CDR3 DNA is kept, in frame starting at base 1. V is shortened by 4 bases, J by 3 bases, and the region joining them spans 8 bases. Per the germline V gene (reference sequence), SGHNT is the CDR1 and YYREEE is the CDR2. Interpreted using the paper, the time point label stands for: baseline before first vaccination. Samples from vaccinated people were obtained from the UK trials COV001 and COV002, which included a single-blind randomized controlled phase 2/3 trial of AZD1222 (ChAdOx1 nCoV-19) in healthy adults. For TCRbeta chain sequencing, PBMC samples from trial participants were taken at day 0 and at day 28 after the second dose. This entry belongs to a study of T cell responses to AZD1222 COVID-19 vaccine (dated by TCRdb to about 2021). Broadly, across the study: AZD1222 recipients with second doses at about 4 weeks or about 12 weeks were pooled, because spike-specific TCR depth and breadth did not differ between schedules. A total of about 250 trial participants underwent TCR sequencing, of whom 207 had received two doses of AZD1222 and around 25 had received two doses of the MenACWY control vaccine. Trial participants were enrolled into age subgroups of 18-55, 56-69 and 70-plus years, which contained 148, 28 and 57 TCR-sequenced participants, respectively.

Overall study outcomes, separate from this receptor: Because no day 14 peak-response samples were available, the repertoires could be characterized only after the peak T cell response. Participants were mostly white British, with more females than males. The authors suggested clonal diversity may have been underestimated. A significant rise in spike-specific TCR breadth and depth was observed after two AZD1222 doses relative to day 0 and relative to MenACWY recipients. CD4 TCRs associated with the vaccine covered the entire spike protein, and the dominant responses were in regions 160-218 and 743-854. The 56-69-year group was small, and its depth increase did not reach significance, likely because of low power. Epitopes outside the regions mutated in the B.1.351 and B.1.1.7 variants were reportedly recognized by nearly half of the unique spike-specific TCRs. Conclusions about previously exposed vaccinees were limited because only a handful of AZD1222 recipients were SARS-CoV-2 seropositive at baseline.

This material consisted of peripheral blood, taken on day 0 of AZD1222 vaccination. The sequence came from an adult in good health. The chain was built from TRBV5-4 and TRBJ2-1; the D gene lacks a confident call. The encoded CDR3 is CASSLVDYNEQFF. The DNA reads as follows: TGTGCCAGCAGCCTCGTGGACTACAATGAGCAGTTCTTC.